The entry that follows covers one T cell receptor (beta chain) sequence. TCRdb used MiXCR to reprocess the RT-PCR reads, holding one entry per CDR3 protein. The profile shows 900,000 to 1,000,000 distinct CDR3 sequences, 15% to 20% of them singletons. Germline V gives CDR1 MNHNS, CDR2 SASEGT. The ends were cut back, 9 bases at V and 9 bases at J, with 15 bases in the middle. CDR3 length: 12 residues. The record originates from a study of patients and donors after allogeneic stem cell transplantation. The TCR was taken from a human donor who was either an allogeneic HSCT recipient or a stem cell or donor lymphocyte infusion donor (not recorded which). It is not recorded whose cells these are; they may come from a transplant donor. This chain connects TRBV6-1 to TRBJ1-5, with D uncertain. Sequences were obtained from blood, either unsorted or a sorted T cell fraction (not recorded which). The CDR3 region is CASKAGAWPQHF. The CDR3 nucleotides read TGTGCCAGTAAAGCAGGCGCCTGGCCCCAGCATTTT.